A selection of T cell receptor beta chains follows, all from one sample in a study of PD-L1 blockade in urothelial cancer. Produced via immunoSEQ multiplex PCR; TCRdb's table is partial and in-frame only. The sample has some 60,000 clones; 70% to 90% are singletons. The sample consisted of PBMCs, taken around atezolizumab (anti-PD-L1) treatment. These receptors were taken from a man between 45 and 60 years old with urothelial cancer. Both conserved end residues are part of each CDR3. D genes are given only for firm matches. Not every row has a clone size; where given, it reads once, few, many or a size class.

clone size,J gene,V gene,D gene,CDR3 protein,CDR3 DNA
-,TRBJ1-5,TRBV5-8,TRBD1,CASSYDRAQPQHF,TGTGCCAGCAGTTATGACAGGGCCCAGCCCCAGCATTTT
-,TRBJ2-4,TRBV30,-,CAWSVLGQKNIQYF,TGTGCCTGGAGTGTCCTTGGACAGAAAAACATTCAGTACTTC
-,TRBJ2-1,TRBV10-1,-,CASSESQGPSYNEQFF,TGCGCCAGCAGTGAGTCACAGGGACCCTCCTACAATGAGCAGTTCTTC
-,TRBJ2-7,TRBV5-1,TRBD2,CASSPLAGGRNEQYF,TGCGCCAGCAGCCCTTTAGCGGGAGGACGGAACGAGCAGTACTTC
-,TRBJ2-2,TRBV7-8,-,CASSLRETNTGELFF,TGTGCCAGCAGCTTACGCGAGACAAATACCGGGGAGCTGTTTTTT
-,TRBJ2-7,TRBV27,TRBD2,CASRRSSGTYEQYF,TGTGCCAGCAGGCGGTCTAGCGGAACCTACGAGCAGTACTTC
-,TRBJ2-7,TRBV30,TRBD1,CAWSGQAYVEQYF,TGTGCCTGGAGCGGACAGGCCTACGTGGAGCAGTACTTC
few,TRBJ2-3,TRBV4-2,-,CASSQDGRGGGTDTQYF,TGTGCCAGCAGCCAAGATGGTCGAGGGGGAGGGACAGATACGCAGTATTTT
-,TRBJ1-6,TRBV6-1,TRBD1,CASSEKEQGASPLHF,TGTGCCAGCAGTGAAAAGGAACAGGGGGCTTCACCCCTCCACTTT
medium-sized,TRBJ2-7,TRBV6-1,-,CASSSGTRTGQYF,TGTGCCAGCAGTTCCGGGACTAGGACAGGGCAGTACTTC
once,TRBJ1-2,TRBV5-6,TRBD1,CASSWGQGARLSGYTF,TGTGCCAGCAGTTGGGGACAGGGGGCACGTCTTTCGGGCTACACCTTC
-,TRBJ1-1,TRBV9,-,CASSLTEGRMAEAFF,TGTGCCAGCAGCCTAACGGAGGGGCGCATGGCTGAAGCTTTCTTT
-,TRBJ2-7,TRBV7-3,TRBD2,CASSLGLAYEQYF,TGTGCCAGCAGCTTGGGACTAGCGTACGAGCAGTACTTC
-,TRBJ1-2,TRBV6-1,TRBD1,CASTTGGTTGYTF,TGTGCCAGCACCACAGGGGGTACTACGGGCTACACCTTC
-,TRBJ1-4,TRBV2,TRBD1,CASSERTGREKLFF,TGTGCCAGCAGTGAGAGGACAGGGCGCGAAAAACTGTTTTTT
-,TRBJ2-3,TRBV5-1,-,CASSWGKSTDTQYF,TGCGCCAGCAGCTGGGGCAAAAGCACAGATACGCAGTATTTT
few,TRBJ2-5,TRBV7-2,TRBD2,CASSKAGVQYF,TGTGCCAGCAGCAAAGCGGGGGTCCAGTACTTC
-,TRBJ2-3,TRBV5-6,TRBD1,CASSSGQRTDTQYF,TGTGCCAGCAGCTCGGGACAGCGCACAGATACGCAGTATTTT
-,TRBJ1-5,TRBV23-1,TRBD1,CATRGRPNSNQPQHF,TGCGCCACAAGGGGGCGGCCTAATAGCAATCAGCCCCAGCATTTT
-,TRBJ2-2,TRBV7-3,-,CASSLTFRGDTGELFF,TGTGCCAGCAGCTTAACGTTCAGGGGGGACACCGGGGAGCTGTTTTTT
-,TRBJ2-2,TRBV5-6,-,CASSLGRRSGGELFF,TGTGCCAGCAGCTTGGGACGGAGAAGTGGCGGGGAGCTGTTTTTT
-,TRBJ2-3,TRBV4-1,TRBD2,CASSQERGVPDTQYF,TGCGCCAGCAGCCAAGAGCGGGGGGTGCCAGATACGCAGTATTTT
-,TRBJ1-2,TRBV10-3,-,CAISGRVRLSYGYTF,TGTGCCATCAGTGGCCGGGTCCGCCTGAGTTATGGCTACACCTTC
-,TRBJ2-1,TRBV5-1,-,CASRDRNNNEQFF,TGCGCCAGCAGGGACAGAAACAACAATGAGCAGTTCTTC
-,TRBJ2-3,TRBV30,-,CAWALNGVADTQYF,TGTGCCTGGGCCTTAAACGGAGTCGCAGATACGCAGTATTTT
-,TRBJ1-1,TRBV19,-,CASSGHNMNTEAFF,TGTGCCAGCTCGGGACACAACATGAACACTGAAGCTTTCTTT
-,TRBJ1-5,TRBV19,-,CASRGQMSQPQHF,TGTGCCAGTAGAGGACAGATGTCTCAGCCCCAGCATTTT
few,TRBJ1-2,TRBV18,TRBD1,CASSPLDRGVYGYTF,TGTGCCAGCTCACCTCTGGACAGGGGGGTCTATGGCTACACCTTC
-,TRBJ2-1,TRBV7-8,TRBD2,CASSPRTSADNEQFF,TGTGCCAGCAGCCCCCGAACTAGCGCCGACAATGAGCAGTTCTTC
-,TRBJ2-7,TRBV30,TRBD1,CAWSDGDSHIYEQYF,TGTGCCTGGAGTGACGGGGACAGTCACATTTACGAGCAGTACTTC
-,TRBJ2-3,TRBV30,-,CAWSVSQGNTDTQYF,TGTGCCTGGAGTGTATCACAGGGCAACACAGATACGCAGTATTTT
-,TRBJ1-5,TRBV6-1,-,CASSGLVGNQPQHF,TGTGCCAGCAGTGGGCTCGTGGGCAATCAGCCCCAGCATTTT
-,TRBJ1-1,TRBV7-9,-,CASSLDMNTEAFF,TGTGCCAGCAGCTTAGACATGAACACTGAAGCTTTCTTT
-,TRBJ1-5,TRBV18,-,CASSPPARQPQHF,TGTGCCAGCTCACCACCAGCGAGGCAGCCCCAGCATTTT
-,TRBJ2-5,TRBV7-6,-,CASSLGQGLGETQYF,TGTGCCAGCAGCTTAGGGCAGGGGTTGGGGGAGACCCAGTACTTC
few,TRBJ2-6,TRBV9,-,CASSVGGAGANVLTF,TGTGCCAGCAGCGTAGGGGGAGCTGGGGCCAACGTCCTGACTTTC
few,TRBJ2-7,TRBV7-9,TRBD2,CASSPGLAGREQYF,TGTGCCAGCAGCCCAGGACTAGCGGGACGCGAGCAGTACTTC
-,TRBJ2-5,TRBV7-2,-,CASRRYGSLETQYF,TGTGCCAGCAGGCGTTATGGTAGCCTAGAGACCCAGTACTTC